These T cell receptor beta chains were read from a single sample in a study of patients and donors after allogeneic stem cell transplantation. TCRdb reprocessed the RT-PCR reads with MiXCR, giving one entry per CDR3 protein. Altogether around 2,000 distinct CDR3 sequences are present, 1.7% being singletons, with the ten largest covering under 6%. Sequenced sample: blood, either unsorted or a sorted T cell fraction (not recorded which). These receptors were collected from a human donor who was either an allogeneic HSCT recipient or a stem cell or donor lymphocyte infusion donor (not recorded which). It is not recorded whose cells these are; they may come from a transplant donor. CDR3s include the opening cysteine and the closing phenylalanine or tryptophan. The order of the fields is J gene, clone size, D gene, V gene, CDR3 DNA, CDR3 protein. D genes are given only for firm matches. Clone size, where shown, is once, few, many, or a class for clones that have expanded.

>TRBJ1-2|medium-sized|-|TRBV4-1
TGCGCCAGCAGCCAACCGTGGCAGGGAGCTGCCTATGGCTACACCTTC
CASSQPWQGAAYGYTF
>TRBJ1-2|medium-sized|TRBD1|TRBV20-1
TGCAGTGCTGTACAGGGGCGACTAAACTATGGCTACACCTTC
CSAVQGRLNYGYTF
>TRBJ2-3|medium-sized|TRBD1|TRBV7-2
TGTGCCAGCACCTCTAACAGGGGTGCAGATACGCAGTATTTT
CASTSNRGADTQYF
>TRBJ2-2|-|-|TRBV9
TGTGCCAGCAGCGTAGAACCAGGGTCGAACACCGGGGAGCTGTTTTTT
CASSVEPGSNTGELFF
>TRBJ2-1|medium-sized|-|TRBV7-2
TGTGCCAGCAGCTCCCCTGGCAGGTACAATGAGCAGTTCTTC
CASSSPGRYNEQFF
>TRBJ1-5|medium-sized|-|TRBV2
TGTGCCAGCAGTGGGGGGAATCAGCCCCAGCATTTT
CASSGGNQPQHF
>TRBJ1-1|few|-|TRBV20-1
TGCAGTGCGCCGAAGATGGGGGCAGACACTGAAGCTTTCTTT
CSAPKMGADTEAFF
>TRBJ2-7|-|TRBD1|TRBV2
TGTGCCAGCAGCCAACAGGGGAAGGGCTACGAGCAGTACTTC
CASSQQGKGYEQYF
>TRBJ2-1|medium-sized|-|TRBV5-5
TGTGCCAGCAGCTTGAGGGCGGATAGCTCCTACAATGAGCAGTTCTTC
CASSLRADSSYNEQFF
>TRBJ1-6|medium-sized|-|TRBV11-2
TGTGCCAGCAGCTTAGCGCATGGGAACTCACCCCTCCACTTT
CASSLAHGNSPLHF
>TRBJ2-4|large|TRBD1|TRBV7-2
TGTGCCAGCAGCTTGGGGTCGGGGACAGAAAACATTCAGTACTTC
CASSLGSGTENIQYF
>TRBJ2-7|-|-|TRBV18
TGTGCCAGCTCACCATCGACAGAGCAGTACTTC
CASSPSTEQYF
>TRBJ1-5|-|-|TRBV4-2
TGTGCCAGCAGCCAAGACGGGAGGGGCGATCAGCCCCAGCATTTT
CASSQDGRGDQPQHF
>TRBJ2-7|large|TRBD1|TRBV28
TGTGCCAGCAGTTTAAGAGGCGGACAGGCCTATTCCTACGAGCAGTACTTC
CASSLRGGQAYSYEQYF
>TRBJ2-3|medium-sized|-|TRBV7-2
TGTGCCAGCAGCTTAAAGAGGGGAGATACGCAGTATTTT
CASSLKRGDTQYF
>TRBJ1-2|medium-sized|-|TRBV7-2
TGTGCCAGCACCACCCCGTTGGGGGGGCGGTATGGCTACACCTTC
CASTTPLGGRYGYTF
>TRBJ1-6|medium-sized|-|TRBV5-8
TGTGCCAGCAGTCTGTCATATAATTCACCCCTCCACTTT
CASSLSYNSPLHF
>TRBJ1-1|medium-sized|-|TRBV5-1
TGCGCCAGCAGCTCGGCGGGGAACACTGAAGCTTTCTTT
CASSSAGNTEAFF
>TRBJ2-3|-|-|TRBV4-2
TGTGCCAGCAGCCAAGTCGGAGGCACAGATACGCAGTATTTT
CASSQVGGTDTQYF
>TRBJ1-4|large|-|TRBV7-8
TGTGCCAGCAGCCCTAGCAGAACTAATGAAAAACTGTTTTTT
CASSPSRTNEKLFF
>TRBJ2-3|medium-sized|-|TRBV6-5
TGTGCCAGCAGTTACGGGGGAAGCACAGATACGCAGTATTTT
CASSYGGSTDTQYF
>TRBJ2-5|medium-sized|TRBD2|TRBV5-6
TGTGCCAGCAGCTCCTGGGGTAGCGGGGTCCAAGAGACCCAGTACTTC
CASSSWGSGVQETQYF
>TRBJ2-5|medium-sized|-|TRBV6-1
TGTGCCAGCAGCCGAAGAAGGGAGACCCAGTACTTC
CASSRRRETQYF
>TRBJ2-2|-|-|TRBV27
TGTGCCAGCAGTTCAGGGGGACTAACCGGGGAGCTGTTTTTT
CASSSGGLTGELFF
>TRBJ1-1|medium-sized|-|TRBV7-3
TGTGCCAGCAGCCTGGGCGGCAGGAGGAACACTGAAGCTTTCTTT
CASSLGGRRNTEAFF
>TRBJ2-4|medium-sized|TRBD1|TRBV19
TGTGCCAGCCGGGACAGGTTTGACATTCAGTACTTC
CASRDRFDIQYF
>TRBJ1-4|medium-sized|TRBD1|TRBV20-1
TGCAGTGCTAGCGCAACAGGGGGAAATGAAAAACTGTTTTTT
CSASATGGNEKLFF
>TRBJ2-1|medium-sized|-|TRBV19
TGTGCCAGTAGTGCCACTAGCTACAATGAGCAGTTCTTC
CASSATSYNEQFF
>TRBJ1-2|medium-sized|-|TRBV6-5
TGTGCCAGCACCCCAGGGAGGGTTGGCTACACCTTC
CASTPGRVGYTF
>TRBJ2-5|few|-|TRBV7-8
TGTGCCAGCAGCCTCCGGGAAGAGACCCAGTACTTC
CASSLREETQYF
>TRBJ1-2|medium-sized|-|TRBV20-1
TGCAGTGCTAGAGGGGGCACAGATCGAGGACGCTACACCTTC
CSARGGTDRGRYTF
>TRBJ2-1|large|-|TRBV7-6
TGTGCCAGCAGCCCACCCCGAGGGCCAGGGAACAATGAGCAGTTCTTC
CASSPPRGPGNNEQFF
>TRBJ1-1|medium-sized|-|TRBV5-6
TGTGCCAGCAGCCGGAACACTGAAGCTTTCTTT
CASSRNTEAFF